This TCR beta chain was identified in a study of cytomegalovirus exposure and HLA in healthy donors. This clone appeared a few times. The germline CDR1 and CDR2 sequences are SQVTM and ANQGSEA. V dropped 6 bases and J dropped 2; count of bases not matched to a gene: 9. The CDR3 extends over 14 amino acids. The primer mix had 60 Vbeta and 13 Jbeta primers. Some clones are missing from TCRdb's copy, which holds only in-frame ones; the method was immunoSEQ multiplex PCR. The data hold nearly 100,000 clones, with more than 70% observed a single time. The donors (healthy individuals) were bone marrow donors.

This chain joins TRBV29-1 and TRBJ2-7; 8 nucleotides align to TRBD1. Sequencing was performed on PBMCs. This receptor was obtained from a woman aged 55-70 years in good health and CMV-seropositive. DNA for the CDR3: TGCAGCGTAGCACCGGGACAGGAGACCTACGAGCAGTACTTC. Translating gives CSVAPGQETYEQYF.